The clone carrying this T cell receptor (beta chain) was picked up many times. Antigen unknown. After removal of 1 base from V and 4 bases from J, the junction contained 6 bases not matched to a gene. The CDR3 consists of 16 residues. Germline values: CDR1 SGHVS, CDR2 FQNEAQ. With 10-nucleotide random UMIs included, cDNA was synthesized by 5'RACE. MiXCR, applied by TCRdb to the 5' RACE reads, yields one record per CDR3 protein. The sample lists about 59,000 distinct CDR3 sequences; around 3.8% were seen once. This specimen comes from a study of neurological immune-mediated disorders. Study outcomes and limitations: One related-CDR3 cluster, found by phylogenetic grouping, held repertoires of 18 of 34 multiple sclerosis patients and is a possible signature. The greatest TCR clonal expansion appeared in HTLV-1-associated myelopathy and the smallest, falling below healthy controls, in multiple sclerosis.

The sequence was obtained from a woman aged 45-65 years with multiple sclerosis. The V call is TRBV7-8, the J call TRBJ2-3; 9 positions agree with TRBD2. The sample comprised PBMCs. The CDR3 sequence is CASSLGLAAGPDTQYF. As DNA, the CDR3 is TGTGCCAGCAGCTTAGGACTAGCGGCCGGTCCAGATACGCAGTATTTT.